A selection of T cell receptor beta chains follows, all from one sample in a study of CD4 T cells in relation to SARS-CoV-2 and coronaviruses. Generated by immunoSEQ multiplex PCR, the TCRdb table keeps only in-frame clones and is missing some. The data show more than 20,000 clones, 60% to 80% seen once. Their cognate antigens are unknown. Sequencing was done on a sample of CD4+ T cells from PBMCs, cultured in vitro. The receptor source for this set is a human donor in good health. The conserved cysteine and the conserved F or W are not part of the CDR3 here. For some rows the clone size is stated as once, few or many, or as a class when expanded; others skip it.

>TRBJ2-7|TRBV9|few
ASSLESGAYEQY
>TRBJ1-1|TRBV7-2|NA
ASSPPRGGLTEAF
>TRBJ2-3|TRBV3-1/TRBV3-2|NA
ASSQDRGGEWGGSTDTQY
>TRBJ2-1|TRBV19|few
ASSIERAGGNEQF
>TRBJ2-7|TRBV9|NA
ASGPAGGQDEQY
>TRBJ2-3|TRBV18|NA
ASSPGGDTQY
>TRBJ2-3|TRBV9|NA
ASSVVAGGSDTQY
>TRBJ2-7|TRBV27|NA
ASKGQPSSYEQY
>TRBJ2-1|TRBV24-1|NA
ATSAQPGQSDSSYNEQF
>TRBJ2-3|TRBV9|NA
ASSVSFASTDTQY
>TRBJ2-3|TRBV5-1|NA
ASSLVGQTNTDTQY
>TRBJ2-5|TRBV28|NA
ASSLVAETQY
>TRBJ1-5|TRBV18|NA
ASSPSLQGFSQPQH
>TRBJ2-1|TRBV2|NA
ASSEAPLRLKF
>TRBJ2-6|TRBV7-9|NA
ASSLGSSGANVLT
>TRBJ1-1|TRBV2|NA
ASTQGGIREAF
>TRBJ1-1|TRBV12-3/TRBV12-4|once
ASSGHTNTEAF
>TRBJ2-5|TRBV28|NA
ASTPPRLEETQY
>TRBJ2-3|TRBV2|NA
ASNLGGTSGKDTQY
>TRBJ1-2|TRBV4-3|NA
ASSQDYRDNYGYT
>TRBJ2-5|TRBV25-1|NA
ASSESARREETQY
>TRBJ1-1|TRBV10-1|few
ASSERVTTNTEAF
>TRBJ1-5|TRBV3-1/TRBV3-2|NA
ASSQEPPGSGFLNQPQH
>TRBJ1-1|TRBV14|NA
ASSQQGWSEAF
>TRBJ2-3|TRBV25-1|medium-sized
ASSRYDTDTQY
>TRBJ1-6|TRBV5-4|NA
ASSLNNSPLH
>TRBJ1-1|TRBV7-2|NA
ASSGAPGNTEAF
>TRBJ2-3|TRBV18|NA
ASSPLAGGHTDTQY
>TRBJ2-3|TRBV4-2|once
ASSTLQADTQY
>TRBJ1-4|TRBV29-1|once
SVETGGVEKLF
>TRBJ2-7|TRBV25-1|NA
ASSLSGATYEQY
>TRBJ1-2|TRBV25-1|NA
ASTGTGAGYGYT
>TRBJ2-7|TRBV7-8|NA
ASSHRRETSYEQY
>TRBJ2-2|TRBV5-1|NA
ASSLVPIANTGELF
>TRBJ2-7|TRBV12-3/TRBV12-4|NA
ASSPPGGSEQY
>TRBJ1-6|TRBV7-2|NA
ASSLGGTVGSPLH
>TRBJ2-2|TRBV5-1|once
ASSSIPTSGDTGELF
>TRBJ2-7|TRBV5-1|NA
ASSLDRAYEQY
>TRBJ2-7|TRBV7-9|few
ASSFTSGHYEQY
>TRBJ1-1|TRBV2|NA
ASTREGRNTEAF
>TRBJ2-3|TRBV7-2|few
ASSLQLAGADTQY
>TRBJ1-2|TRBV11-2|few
ASSLGRDGTLYGYT
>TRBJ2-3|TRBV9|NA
ASSVGASSSTDTQY